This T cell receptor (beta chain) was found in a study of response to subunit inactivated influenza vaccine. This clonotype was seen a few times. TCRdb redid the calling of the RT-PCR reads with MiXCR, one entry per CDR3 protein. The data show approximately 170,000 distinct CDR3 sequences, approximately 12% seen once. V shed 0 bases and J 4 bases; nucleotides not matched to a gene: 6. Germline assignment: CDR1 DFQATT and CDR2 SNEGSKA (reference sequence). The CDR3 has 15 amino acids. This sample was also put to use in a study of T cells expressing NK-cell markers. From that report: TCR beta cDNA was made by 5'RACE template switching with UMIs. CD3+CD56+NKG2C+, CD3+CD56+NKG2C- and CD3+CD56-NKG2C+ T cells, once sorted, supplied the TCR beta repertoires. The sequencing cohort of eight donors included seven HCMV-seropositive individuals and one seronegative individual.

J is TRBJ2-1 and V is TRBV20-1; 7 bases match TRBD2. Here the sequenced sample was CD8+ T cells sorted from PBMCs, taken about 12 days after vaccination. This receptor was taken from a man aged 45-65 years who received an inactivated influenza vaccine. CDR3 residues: CSARDRASGYNEQFF. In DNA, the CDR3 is TGCAGTGCTAGAGACCGGGCTAGCGGATACAATGAGCAGTTCTTC.